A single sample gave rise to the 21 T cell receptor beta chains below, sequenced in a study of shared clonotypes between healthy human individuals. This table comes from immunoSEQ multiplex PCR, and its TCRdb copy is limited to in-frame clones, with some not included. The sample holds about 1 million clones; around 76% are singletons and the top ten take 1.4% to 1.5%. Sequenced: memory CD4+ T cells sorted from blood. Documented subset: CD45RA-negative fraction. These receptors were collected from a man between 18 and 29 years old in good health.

The CDR3 protein is CASRKTGGNQPQHF. The DNA for the CDR3 is TGTGCCAGCAGAAAAACAGGGGGCAATCAGCCCCAGCATTTT. The chain couples TRBV5-5 to TRBJ1-5, with TRBD1 matching 7 bases. The length of the CDR3 is 14 residues. In germline, CDR1 is SGHKS, CDR2 YYEKEE (reference sequence). V lost 5 bases to trimming and J lost 2 bases; unmatched junction nucleotides: 4.

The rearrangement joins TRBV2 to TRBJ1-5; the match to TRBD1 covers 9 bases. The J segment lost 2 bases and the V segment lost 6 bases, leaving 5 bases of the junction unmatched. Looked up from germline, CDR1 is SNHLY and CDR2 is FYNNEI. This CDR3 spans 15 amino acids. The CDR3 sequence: CASRGDRVGNQPQHF. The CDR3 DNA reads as TGTGCCAGCAGGGGGGACAGGGTGGGCAATCAGCCCCAGCATTTT.

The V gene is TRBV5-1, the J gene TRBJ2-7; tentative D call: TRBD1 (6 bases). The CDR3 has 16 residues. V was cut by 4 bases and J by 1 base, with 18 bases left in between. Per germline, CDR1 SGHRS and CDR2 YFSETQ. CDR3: CASSPRGRGFSYEQYF. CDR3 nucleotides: TGCGCCAGCAGCCCGAGGGGCAGGGGTTTTTCCTACGAGCAGTACTTC.

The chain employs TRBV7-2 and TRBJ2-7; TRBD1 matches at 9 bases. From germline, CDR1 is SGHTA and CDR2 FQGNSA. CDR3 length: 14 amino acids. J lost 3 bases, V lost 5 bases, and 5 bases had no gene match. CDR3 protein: CASSRGTGLYEQYF. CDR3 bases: TGTGCCAGCAGCCGCGGGACAGGGCTCTACGAGCAGTACTTC.

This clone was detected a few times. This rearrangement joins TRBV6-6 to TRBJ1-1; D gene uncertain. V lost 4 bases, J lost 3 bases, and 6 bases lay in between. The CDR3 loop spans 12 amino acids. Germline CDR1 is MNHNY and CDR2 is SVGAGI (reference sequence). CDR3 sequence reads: CASSFGHTEAFF. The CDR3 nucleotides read TGTGCCAGCAGTTTTGGACACACTGAAGCTTTCTTT.

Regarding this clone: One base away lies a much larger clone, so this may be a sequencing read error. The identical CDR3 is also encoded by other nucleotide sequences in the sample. The CDR3 bases are TGTGCCAGCAGCTTTCAGGAGAACACTGAAGCTTTCTTT. This sequence encodes CASSFQENTEAFF. The chain links TRBV11-3 to TRBJ1-1, with unresolved D. This CDR3 has 13 residues. V was cut by 3 bases and J by 1 base, with 6 bases left in between. Germline V gene sequence: CDR1 SGHNT, CDR2 YENEEA.

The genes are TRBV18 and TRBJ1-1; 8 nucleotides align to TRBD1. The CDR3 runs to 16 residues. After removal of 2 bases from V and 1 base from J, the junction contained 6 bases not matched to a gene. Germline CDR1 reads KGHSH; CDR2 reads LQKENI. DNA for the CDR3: TGTGCCAGCTCACCAGGAGACAGGGGATCGAACACTGAAGCTTTCTTT. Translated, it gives CASSPGDRGSNTEAFF.

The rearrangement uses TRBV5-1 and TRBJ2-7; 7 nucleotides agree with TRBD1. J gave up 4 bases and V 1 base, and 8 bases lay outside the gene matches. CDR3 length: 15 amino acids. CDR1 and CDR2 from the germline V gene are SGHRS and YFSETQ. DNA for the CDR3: TGCGCCAGCAGCTTGCAAACAGGGGCCCTTTACGAGCAGTACTTC. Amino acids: CASSLQTGALYEQYF.

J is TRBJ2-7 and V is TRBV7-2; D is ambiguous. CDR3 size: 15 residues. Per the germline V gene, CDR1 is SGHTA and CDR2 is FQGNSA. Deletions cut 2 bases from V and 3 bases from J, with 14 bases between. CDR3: CASSLSPQASYEQYF. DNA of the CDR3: TGTGCCAGCAGCTTAAGCCCTCAGGCGAGCTACGAGCAGTACTTC.

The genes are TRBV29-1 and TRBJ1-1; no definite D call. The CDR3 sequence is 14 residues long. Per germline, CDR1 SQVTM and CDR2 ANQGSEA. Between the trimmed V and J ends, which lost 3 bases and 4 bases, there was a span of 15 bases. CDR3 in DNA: TGCAGCGTTGATGTGCTGGAGGAGGGCACTGAAGCTTTCTTT. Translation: CSVDVLEEGTEAFF.

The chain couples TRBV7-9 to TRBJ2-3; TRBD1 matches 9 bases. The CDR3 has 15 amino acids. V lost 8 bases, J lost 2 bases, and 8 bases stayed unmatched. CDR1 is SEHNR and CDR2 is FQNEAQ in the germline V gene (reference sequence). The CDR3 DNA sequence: TGTGCCAGCGGAAGGACAGGGGCCTTCACAGATACGCAGTATTTT. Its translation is CASGRTGAFTDTQYF.

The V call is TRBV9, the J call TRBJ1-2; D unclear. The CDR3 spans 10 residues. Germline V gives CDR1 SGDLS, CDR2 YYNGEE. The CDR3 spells CGLGSYGYTF. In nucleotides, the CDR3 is TGTGGATTAGGGAGCTATGGCTACACCTTC.

The CDR3 protein is CASSRGLEGEQYF. The CDR3 nucleotides are TGTGCCAGTAGCAGGGGTCTGGAAGGCGAGCAGTACTTC. The chain employs TRBV19 and TRBJ2-7, with TRBD1 as a possible D gene (6 bases). CDR1 LNHDA and CDR2 SQIVND come from the germline V gene (reference sequence). The V end lost 6 bases, the J end lost 6 bases, and 15 bases lay between the germline ends. The length of the CDR3 is 13 residues. The full variable domain, with the rest looked up from reference TRBV19 and TRBJ2-7, is DGGITQSPKYLFRKEGQNVTLSCEQNLNHDAMYWYRQDPGQGLRLIYYSQIVNDFQKGDIAEGYSVSREKKESFPLTVTSAQKNPTAFYLCASSRGLEGEQYFGPGTRLTVT.

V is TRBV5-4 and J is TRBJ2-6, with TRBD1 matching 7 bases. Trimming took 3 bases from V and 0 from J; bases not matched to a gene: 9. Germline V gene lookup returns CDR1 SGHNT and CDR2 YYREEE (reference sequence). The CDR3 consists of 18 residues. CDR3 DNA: TGTGCCAGCAGCTCCCGGGCCAACAGGGGCTCTGGGGCCAACGTCCTGACTTTC. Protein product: CASSSRANRGSGANVLTF. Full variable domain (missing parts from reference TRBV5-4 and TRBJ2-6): ETGVTQSPTHLIKTRGQQVTLRCSSQSGHNTVSWYQQALGQGPQFIFQYYREEENGRGNFPPRFSGLQFPNYSSELNVNALELDDSALYLCASSSRANRGSGANVLTFGAGSRLTVL.

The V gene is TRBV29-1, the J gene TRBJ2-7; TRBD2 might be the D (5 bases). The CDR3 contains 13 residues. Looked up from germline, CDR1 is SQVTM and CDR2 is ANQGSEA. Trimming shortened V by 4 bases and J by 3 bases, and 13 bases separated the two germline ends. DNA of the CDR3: TGCAGCGTTGTGAGCTGGGAGAACTACGAGCAGTACTTC. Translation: CSVVSWENYEQYF.

CDR3 sequence reads: CSDNGIYGYTF. The DNA for the CDR3 is TGCAGTGACAACGGGATCTATGGCTACACCTTC. The chain joins TRBV20-1 to TRBJ1-2; D gene unclear. The CDR3 sequence is 11 residues long. Trimming took off 7 bases at V and 4 bases at J, with 10 bases between the two ends. Germline CDR1 is DFQATT and CDR2 is SNEGSKA (reference sequence).

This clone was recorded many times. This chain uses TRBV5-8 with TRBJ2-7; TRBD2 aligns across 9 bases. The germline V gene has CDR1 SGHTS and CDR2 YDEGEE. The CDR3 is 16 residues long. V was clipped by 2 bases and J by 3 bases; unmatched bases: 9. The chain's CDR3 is CASSLTGTSPFYEQYF. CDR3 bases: TGTGCCAGCAGCTTAACCGGGACTAGCCCTTTCTACGAGCAGTACTTC.

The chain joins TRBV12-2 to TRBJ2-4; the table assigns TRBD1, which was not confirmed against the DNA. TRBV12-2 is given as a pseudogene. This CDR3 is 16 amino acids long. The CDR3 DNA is TGTGCAAGTCGCCCACAGGGGGGGGAGGCCAAAAACATTCAGTACTTC. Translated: CASRPQGGEAKNIQYF.

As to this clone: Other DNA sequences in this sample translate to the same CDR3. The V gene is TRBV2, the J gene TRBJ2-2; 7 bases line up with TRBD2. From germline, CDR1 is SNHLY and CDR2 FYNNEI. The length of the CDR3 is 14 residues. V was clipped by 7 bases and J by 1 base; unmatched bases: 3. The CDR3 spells CASKASGNTGELFF. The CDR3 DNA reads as TGTGCCAGCAAGGCTAGCGGGAACACCGGGGAGCTGTTTTTT. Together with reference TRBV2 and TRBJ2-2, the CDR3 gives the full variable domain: EPEVTQTPSHQVTQMGQEVILRCVPISNHLYFYWYRQILGQKVEFLVSFYNNEISEKSEIFDDQFSVERPDGSNFTLKIRSTKLEDSAMYFCASKASGNTGELFFGEGSRLTVL.

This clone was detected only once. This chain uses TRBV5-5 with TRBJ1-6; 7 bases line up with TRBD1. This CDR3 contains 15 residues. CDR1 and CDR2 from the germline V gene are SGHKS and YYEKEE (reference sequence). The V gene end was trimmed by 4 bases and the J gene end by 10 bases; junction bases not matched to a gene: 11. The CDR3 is CASSQQQGNGSPLHF. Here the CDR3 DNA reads TGTGCCAGCAGCCAACAACAGGGGAATGGATCACCCCTCCACTTT.

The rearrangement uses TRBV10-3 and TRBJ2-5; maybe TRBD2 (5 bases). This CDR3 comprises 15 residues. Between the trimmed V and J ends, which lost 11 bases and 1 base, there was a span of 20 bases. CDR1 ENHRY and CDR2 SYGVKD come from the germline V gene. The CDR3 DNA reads TGTGCCGGTAGCTCCATCGCGGGCGGCCAAGAGACCCAGTACTTC. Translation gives CAGSSIAGGQETQYF.